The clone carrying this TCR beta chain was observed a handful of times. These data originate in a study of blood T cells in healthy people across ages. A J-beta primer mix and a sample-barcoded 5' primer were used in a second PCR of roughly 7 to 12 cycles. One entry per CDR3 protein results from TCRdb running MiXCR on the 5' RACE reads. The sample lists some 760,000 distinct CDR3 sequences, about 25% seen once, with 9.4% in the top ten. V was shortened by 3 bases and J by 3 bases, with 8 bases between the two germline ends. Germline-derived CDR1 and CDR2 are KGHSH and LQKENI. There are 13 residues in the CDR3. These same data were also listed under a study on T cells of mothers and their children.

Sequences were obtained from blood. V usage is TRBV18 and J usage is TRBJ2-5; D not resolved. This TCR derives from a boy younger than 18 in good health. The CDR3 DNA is TGTGCCAGCTCACCCTCCCCGGAAGAGACCCAGTACTTC. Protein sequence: CASSPSPEETQYF. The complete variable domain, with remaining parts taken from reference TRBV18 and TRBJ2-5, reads NAGVMQNPRHLVRRRGQEARLRCSPMKGHSHVYWYRQLPEEGLKFMVYLQKENIIDESGMPKERFSAEFPKEGPSILRIQQVVRGDSAAYFCASSPSPEETQYFGPGTRLLVL.